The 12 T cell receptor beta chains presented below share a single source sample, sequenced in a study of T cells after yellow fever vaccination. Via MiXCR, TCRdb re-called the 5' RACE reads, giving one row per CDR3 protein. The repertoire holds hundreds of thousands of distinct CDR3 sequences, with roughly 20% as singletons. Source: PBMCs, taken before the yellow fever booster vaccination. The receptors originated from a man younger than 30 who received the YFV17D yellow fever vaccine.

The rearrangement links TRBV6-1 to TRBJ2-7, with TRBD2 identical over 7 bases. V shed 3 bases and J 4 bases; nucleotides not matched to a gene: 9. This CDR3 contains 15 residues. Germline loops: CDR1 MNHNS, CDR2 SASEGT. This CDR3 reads CASSEGGDPLYEQYV. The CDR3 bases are TGTGCCAGCAGTGAGGGAGGGGACCCACTATACGAGCAGTACGTC.

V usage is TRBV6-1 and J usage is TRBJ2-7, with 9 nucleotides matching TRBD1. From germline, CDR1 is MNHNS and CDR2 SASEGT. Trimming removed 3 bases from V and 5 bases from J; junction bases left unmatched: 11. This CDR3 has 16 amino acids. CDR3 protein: CASSDRDRARSNEQYF. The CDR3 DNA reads TGTGCCAGCAGTGACCGGGACAGGGCCAGGTCCAACGAGCAGTACTTC.

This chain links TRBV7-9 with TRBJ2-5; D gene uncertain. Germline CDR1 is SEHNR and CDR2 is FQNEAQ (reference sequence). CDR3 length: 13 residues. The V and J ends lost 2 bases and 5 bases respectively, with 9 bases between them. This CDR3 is CASSLLSTETQYF. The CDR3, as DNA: TGTGCCAGCAGCTTACTATCAACGGAGACCCAGTACTTC.

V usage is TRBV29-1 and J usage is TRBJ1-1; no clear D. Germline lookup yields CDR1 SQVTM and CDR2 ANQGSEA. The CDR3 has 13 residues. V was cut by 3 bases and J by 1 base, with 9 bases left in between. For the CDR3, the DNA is TGCAGCGTTGAGGAGGACCGGAACACTGAAGCTTTCTTT. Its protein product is CSVEEDRNTEAFF.

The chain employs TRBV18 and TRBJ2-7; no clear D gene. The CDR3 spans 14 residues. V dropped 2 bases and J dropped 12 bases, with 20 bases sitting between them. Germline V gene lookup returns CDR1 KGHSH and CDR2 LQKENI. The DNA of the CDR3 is TGTGCCAGCTCACCATGGGCAGACTCTCTTCAACTGTACGTC. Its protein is CASSPWADSLQLYV.

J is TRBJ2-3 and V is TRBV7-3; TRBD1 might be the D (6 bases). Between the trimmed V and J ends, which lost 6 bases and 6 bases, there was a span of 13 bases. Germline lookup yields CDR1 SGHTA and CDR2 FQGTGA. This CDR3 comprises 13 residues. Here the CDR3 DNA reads TGTGCCAGCAGTTCCGAGGGGGTGGATACGCAGTATTTT. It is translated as CASSSEGVDTQYF.

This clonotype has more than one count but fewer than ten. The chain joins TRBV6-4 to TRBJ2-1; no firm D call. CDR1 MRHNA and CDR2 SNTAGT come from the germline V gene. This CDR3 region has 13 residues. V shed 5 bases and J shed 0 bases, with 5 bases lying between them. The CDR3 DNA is TGTGCCAGCAGTCCCACCTCCTACAATGAGCAGTTCTTC. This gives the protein CASSPTSYNEQFF.

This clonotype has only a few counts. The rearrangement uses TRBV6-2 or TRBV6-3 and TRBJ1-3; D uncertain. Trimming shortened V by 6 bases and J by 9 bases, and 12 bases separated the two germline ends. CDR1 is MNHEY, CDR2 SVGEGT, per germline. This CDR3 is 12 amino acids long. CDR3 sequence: CASRPPSSTIYF. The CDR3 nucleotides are TGTGCCAGCAGGCCGCCTTCCAGCACCATATATTTT.

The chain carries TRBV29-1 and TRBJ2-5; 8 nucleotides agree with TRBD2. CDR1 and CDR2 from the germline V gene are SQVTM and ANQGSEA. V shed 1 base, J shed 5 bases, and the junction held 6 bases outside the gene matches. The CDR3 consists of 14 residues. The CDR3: CSVEAWTSRETQYF. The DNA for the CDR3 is TGCAGCGTTGAAGCATGGACTAGCAGGGAGACCCAGTACTTC.

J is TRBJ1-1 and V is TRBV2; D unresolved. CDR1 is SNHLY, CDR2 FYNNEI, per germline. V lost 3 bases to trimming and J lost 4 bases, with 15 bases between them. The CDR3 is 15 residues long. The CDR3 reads CASSDTAVWGTEAFF. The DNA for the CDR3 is TGTGCCAGCAGTGACACCGCCGTGTGGGGCACTGAAGCTTTCTTT.

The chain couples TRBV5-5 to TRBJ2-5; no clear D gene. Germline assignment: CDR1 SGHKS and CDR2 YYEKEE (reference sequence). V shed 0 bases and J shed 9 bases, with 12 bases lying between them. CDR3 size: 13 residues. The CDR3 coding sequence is TGTGCCAGCAGCTTGGGGCTAGGTTTGGCCCAGTACTTC. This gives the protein CASSLGLGLAQYF.

CDR3 sequence: CASSLGTGGDEQFF. The DNA of the CDR3 is TGTGCCAGCAGCCTCGGGACAGGGGGCGATGAGCAGTTCTTC. The chain carries TRBV7-3 and TRBJ2-1; 12 positions match TRBD1. The ends lost 5 bases at V and 8 bases at J; junction bases unmatched: 4. The CDR3 covers 14 residues. Germline V gives CDR1 SGHTA, CDR2 FQGTGA.